This is a list of T cell receptor beta chains from one sample in a study of circulating tumor DNA in untreated peripheral T-cell lymphoma. Profiling relied on immunoSEQ multiplex PCR, and the TCRdb table lists in-frame clones only, not all of them. Seen here are some 390 clones, 85% observed once, and the top ten hold approximately 3.1%. The specimen was cell-free DNA from blood serum. Receptors were obtained from a human donor with peripheral T-cell lymphoma. The CDR3 runs from the conserved cysteine through the conserved F or W. Fields, in order: V gene, CDR3 length, clone size, J gene, D gene, CDR3 DNA, CDR3 protein. A D gene is named only where the DNA matches it firmly. Expanded clones get a size class; other rows say once, few or many, or leave the size out.

v_call: TRBV30; cdr3_length: 13; clone_size: NA; j_call: TRBJ1-4; d_call: TRBD1; cdr3_nt: TGTGCCTGGAGTACAGGACAGGATGAAAAACTGTTTTTT; cdr3_aa: CAWSTGQDEKLFF
v_call: TRBV6-1; cdr3_length: 13; clone_size: NA; j_call: TRBJ1-6; d_call: NA; cdr3_nt: TGTGCCAGGAAAGGGGATGGCAATTCACCCCTCCACTTT; cdr3_aa: CARKGDGNSPLHF
v_call: TRBV15; cdr3_length: 15; clone_size: NA; j_call: TRBJ2-7; d_call: TRBD2; cdr3_nt: TGTGCCACCAGCCAAACTAGCGGGAGAACCGACGAGCAGTACTTC; cdr3_aa: CATSQTSGRTDEQYF
v_call: TRBV11-2; cdr3_length: 15; clone_size: NA; j_call: TRBJ2-7; d_call: NA; cdr3_nt: TGTGCCAGCAGCTTAGGTGCGGGGCCCAGGGGTGAGCAGTACTTC; cdr3_aa: CASSLGAGPRGEQYF
v_call: TRBV5-1; cdr3_length: 13; clone_size: NA; j_call: TRBJ2-7; d_call: NA; cdr3_nt: TGCGCCAGCAGCTTGGGTAGCTCCTACGAGCAGTACTTC; cdr3_aa: CASSLGSSYEQYF
v_call: TRBV5-6; cdr3_length: 15; clone_size: NA; j_call: TRBJ2-4; d_call: NA; cdr3_nt: TGTGCCAGCAGCTTGGAGCCGGGGGTTAGGAGCATTCAGTACTTC; cdr3_aa: CASSLEPGVRSIQYF
v_call: TRBV30; cdr3_length: 11; clone_size: NA; j_call: TRBJ2-7; d_call: NA; cdr3_nt: TGTGCCTGGGGTGGAGGGGGCGAGCAGTACTTC; cdr3_aa: CAWGGGGEQYF
v_call: TRBV11-3; cdr3_length: 12; clone_size: NA; j_call: TRBJ1-1; d_call: NA; cdr3_nt: TGTGCCAGCAGCTTCAGCAACACTGAAGCTTTCTTT; cdr3_aa: CASSFSNTEAFF
v_call: TRBV6-5; cdr3_length: 13; clone_size: NA; j_call: TRBJ2-7; d_call: NA; cdr3_nt: TGTGCCAGTAGACAGCGAGAATCCTACGAGCAGTACTTC; cdr3_aa: CASRQRESYEQYF
v_call: TRBV27; cdr3_length: 13; clone_size: once; j_call: TRBJ1-1; d_call: NA; cdr3_nt: TGTGCCAGCAGTTTATCGCTTCTCTCTGAAGCTTTCTTT; cdr3_aa: CASSLSLLSEAFF
v_call: TRBV7-9; cdr3_length: 16; clone_size: NA; j_call: TRBJ1-2; d_call: NA; cdr3_nt: TGTGCCAGCAGCTTCGATTCGCCTACAGGGTTTGGCGGCTACACCTTC; cdr3_aa: CASSFDSPTGFGGYTF
v_call: TRBV5-4; cdr3_length: 13; clone_size: NA; j_call: TRBJ1-1; d_call: NA; cdr3_nt: TGTGCCAGCACCGCCGGGGGCTCTTCTGAAGCTTTCTTT; cdr3_aa: CASTAGGSSEAFF
v_call: TRBV9; cdr3_length: 16; clone_size: NA; j_call: TRBJ2-5; d_call: TRBD2; cdr3_nt: TGTGCCAGCAGCGGTACTAGCGGGGGGGCCGGTGAGACCCAGTACTTC; cdr3_aa: CASSGTSGGAGETQYF
v_call: TRBV11-2; cdr3_length: 18; clone_size: NA; j_call: TRBJ1-6; d_call: NA; cdr3_nt: TGTGCCAGCAGCTTATCAGAGGGAGGGGCCTCCTATAATTCACCCCTCCACTTT; cdr3_aa: CASSLSEGGASYNSPLHF
v_call: TRBV15; cdr3_length: 16; clone_size: NA; j_call: TRBJ1-6; d_call: NA; cdr3_nt: TGTGCCACCAGCAGACTAATCGGGAACTATAATTCACCCCTCCACTTT; cdr3_aa: CATSRLIGNYNSPLHF
v_call: TRBV28; cdr3_length: 14; clone_size: once; j_call: TRBJ1-5; d_call: NA; cdr3_nt: TGTGCCAGCAGTTTGGGAAGGAGCAATCAGCCCCAGCATTTT; cdr3_aa: CASSLGRSNQPQHF
v_call: TRBV4-1; cdr3_length: 11; clone_size: NA; j_call: TRBJ2-7; d_call: NA; cdr3_nt: TGCGCCAGCAGAGATAACCACGAGCAGTACTTC; cdr3_aa: CASRDNHEQYF
v_call: TRBV2; cdr3_length: 13; clone_size: NA; j_call: TRBJ2-1; d_call: NA; cdr3_nt: TGTGCCAGCAGTGAGGCAGACTACAATGAGCAGTTCTTC; cdr3_aa: CASSEADYNEQFF
v_call: TRBV4-3; cdr3_length: 16; clone_size: NA; j_call: TRBJ2-5; d_call: NA; cdr3_nt: TGCGCCAGCAGCCCCTCGGCCACCCTTCCCAGGGAGACCCAGTACTTC; cdr3_aa: CASSPSATLPRETQYF
v_call: TRBV9; cdr3_length: 14; clone_size: few; j_call: TRBJ1-2; d_call: NA; cdr3_nt: TGTGCCAGCAGCGTAGAGTATGCTAACTATGGCTACACCTTC; cdr3_aa: CASSVEYANYGYTF
v_call: TRBV6-6; cdr3_length: 14; clone_size: NA; j_call: TRBJ1-2; d_call: TRBD1; cdr3_nt: TGTGCCAGCAGCCTAATCACAGGGGGCGGTGGCTACACCTTC; cdr3_aa: CASSLITGGGGYTF
v_call: TRBV7-3; cdr3_length: 15; clone_size: NA; j_call: TRBJ2-1; d_call: NA; cdr3_nt: TGTGCCAGCAGCCGCAGTGAGGCCGGGAATAGTGAGCAGTTCTTC; cdr3_aa: CASSRSEAGNSEQFF
v_call: TRBV6-5; cdr3_length: 16; clone_size: NA; j_call: TRBJ1-3; d_call: NA; cdr3_nt: TGTGCCAGCAGTTCCACCCCCGACAGGAAGAGAAACACCATATATTTT; cdr3_aa: CASSSTPDRKRNTIYF
v_call: TRBV2; cdr3_length: 14; clone_size: NA; j_call: TRBJ2-7; d_call: TRBD1; cdr3_nt: TGTGCCAGCAGTGGGGGGACAGGGGCCTACGAGCAGTACTTC; cdr3_aa: CASSGGTGAYEQYF